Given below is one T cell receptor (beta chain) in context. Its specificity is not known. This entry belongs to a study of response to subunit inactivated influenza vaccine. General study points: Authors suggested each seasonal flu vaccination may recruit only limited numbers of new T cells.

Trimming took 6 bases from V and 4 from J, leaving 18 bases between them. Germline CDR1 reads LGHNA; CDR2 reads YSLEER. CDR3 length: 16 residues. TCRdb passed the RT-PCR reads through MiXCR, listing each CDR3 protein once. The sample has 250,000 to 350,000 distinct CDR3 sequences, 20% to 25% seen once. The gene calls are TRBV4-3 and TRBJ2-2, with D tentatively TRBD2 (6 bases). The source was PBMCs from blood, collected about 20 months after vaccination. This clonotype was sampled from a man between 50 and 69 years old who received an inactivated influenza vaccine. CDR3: CASSRGGISTTGELFF. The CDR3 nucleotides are TGCGCCAGCAGTCGCGGCGGGATCTCGACCACCGGGGAGCTGTTTTTT.